Below, one T cell receptor (beta chain) is given with its context. Sequenced by immunoSEQ multiplex PCR; TCRdb stores in-frame clones only, minus some. The profile shows 110,000 or so clones, about 91% of them singletons. The CDR3 is made up of 16 amino acids. Per the germline V gene, CDR1 is KGHSH and CDR2 is LQKENI. J was trimmed by 4 bases and V by 0 bases; bases with no gene match: 0. This entry belongs to a study of T cell responses to AZD1222 COVID-19 vaccine. Source: peripheral blood, taken 28 days after the second AZD1222 dose. This TCR was sampled from an adult who received the AZD1222 COVID-19 vaccine. The chain employs TRBV18 and TRBJ2-2, with TRBD1 matching 12 bases. The DNA for the CDR3 is TGTGCCAGCTCACCACCGGGACAGGGGGCCACCGGGGAGCTGTTTTTT. It specifies CASSPPGQGATGELFF.